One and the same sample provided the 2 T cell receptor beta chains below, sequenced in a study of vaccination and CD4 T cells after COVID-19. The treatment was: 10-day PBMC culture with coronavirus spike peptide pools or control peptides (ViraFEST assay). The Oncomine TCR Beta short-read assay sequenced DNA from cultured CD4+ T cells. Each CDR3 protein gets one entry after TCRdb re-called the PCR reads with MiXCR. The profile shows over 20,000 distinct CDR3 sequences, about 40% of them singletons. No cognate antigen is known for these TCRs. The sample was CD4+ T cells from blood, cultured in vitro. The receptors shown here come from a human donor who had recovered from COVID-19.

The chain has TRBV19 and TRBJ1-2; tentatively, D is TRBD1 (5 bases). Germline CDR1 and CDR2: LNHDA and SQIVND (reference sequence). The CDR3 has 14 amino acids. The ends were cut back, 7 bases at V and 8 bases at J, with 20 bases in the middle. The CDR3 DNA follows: TGTGCCAGTACAGGCGGGTCCGGGGCGCGCGGCTACACCTTC. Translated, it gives CASTGGSGARGYTF.

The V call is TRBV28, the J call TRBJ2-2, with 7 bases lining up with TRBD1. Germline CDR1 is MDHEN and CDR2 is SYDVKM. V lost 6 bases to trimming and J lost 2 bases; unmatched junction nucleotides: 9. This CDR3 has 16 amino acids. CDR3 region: CASRRGTVINTGELFF. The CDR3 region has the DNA TGTGCCAGCAGAAGGGGGACAGTAATCAACACCGGGGAGCTGTTTTTT.